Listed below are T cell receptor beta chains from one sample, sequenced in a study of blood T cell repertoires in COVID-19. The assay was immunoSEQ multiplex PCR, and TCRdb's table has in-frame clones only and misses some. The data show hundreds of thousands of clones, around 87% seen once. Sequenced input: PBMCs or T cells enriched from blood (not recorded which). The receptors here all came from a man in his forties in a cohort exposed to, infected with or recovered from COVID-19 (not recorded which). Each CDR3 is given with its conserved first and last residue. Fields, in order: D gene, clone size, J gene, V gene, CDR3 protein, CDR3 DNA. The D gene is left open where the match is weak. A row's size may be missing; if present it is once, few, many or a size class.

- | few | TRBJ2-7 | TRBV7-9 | CASSVGLGYEQYF | TGTGCCAGCAGTGTCGGGTTGGGCTACGAGCAGTACTTC
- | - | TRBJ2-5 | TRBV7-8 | CASSWTVQETQYF | TGTGCCAGCAGCTGGACAGTACAAGAGACCCAGTACTTC
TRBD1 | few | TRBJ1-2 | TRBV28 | CASNHRQGRKNGYTF | TGTGCCAGCAACCACAGACAGGGTCGGAAAAATGGCTACACCTTC
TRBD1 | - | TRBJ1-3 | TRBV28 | CASSSGQGWGNTIYF | TGTGCCAGCAGTTCCGGACAGGGGTGGGGAAACACCATATATTTT
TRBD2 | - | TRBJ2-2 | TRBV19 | CASRNSATSGRGVGELFF | TGTGCCAGTAGGAACAGCGCGACTAGCGGGAGAGGAGTCGGGGAGCTGTTTTTT
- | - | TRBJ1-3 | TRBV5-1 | CASRSGANSGNTIYF | TGCGCCAGCAGGTCAGGGGCTAACTCTGGAAACACCATATATTTT
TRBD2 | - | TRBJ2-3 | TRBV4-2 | CASSQAPGLAGELDTQYF | TGTGCCAGCAGCCAAGCCCCGGGACTAGCGGGGGAGTTGGATACGCAGTATTTT
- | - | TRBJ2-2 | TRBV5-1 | CASSSQGTLNTGELFF | TGCGCCAGCAGCTCCCAGGGTACATTGAACACCGGGGAGCTGTTTTTT
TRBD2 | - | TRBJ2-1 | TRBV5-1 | CASSLDASGRGVRNEQFF | TGCGCCAGCAGCTTGGATGCAAGCGGGAGAGGGGTTAGGAATGAGCAGTTCTTC
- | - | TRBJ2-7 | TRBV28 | CASSSQAGTRDYEQYF | TGTGCCAGCAGCTCCCAGGCCGGGACACGGGACTACGAGCAGTACTTC
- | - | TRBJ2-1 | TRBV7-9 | CASSLVQFDYNEQFF | TGTGCCAGCAGCTTAGTCCAGTTCGACTACAATGAGCAGTTCTTC
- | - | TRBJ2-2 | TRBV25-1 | CASSENRESGELFF | TGTGCCAGCAGTGAAAACAGGGAGTCCGGGGAGCTGTTTTTT
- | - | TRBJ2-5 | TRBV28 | CASAPDRGQEETQYF | TGTGCCAGCGCCCCGGACCGGGGTCAAGAGGAGACCCAGTACTTC
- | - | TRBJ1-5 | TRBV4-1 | CASSQDGRGGNQPQHF | TGCGCCAGCAGCCAAGATGGGCGGGGGGGCAATCAGCCCCAGCATTTT
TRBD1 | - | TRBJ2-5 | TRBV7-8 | CASSLGDRQFQETQYF | TGTGCCAGCAGCTTAGGGGACAGGCAATTCCAAGAGACCCAGTACTTC
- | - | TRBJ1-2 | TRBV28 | CASSLRGRMYGYTF | TGTGCCAGCAGTTTAAGAGGCAGAATGTATGGCTACACCTTC
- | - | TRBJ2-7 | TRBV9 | CASSGSSYEQYF | TGTGCCAGCAGCGGGAGCTCCTACGAGCAGTACTTC
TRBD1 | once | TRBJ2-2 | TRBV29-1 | CSVGQGAGELFF | TGCAGCGTTGGCCAGGGGGCCGGGGAGCTGTTTTTT
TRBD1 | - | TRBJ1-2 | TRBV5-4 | CASSPGQGGGYTF | TGTGCCAGCAGCCCAGGACAGGGGGGCGGCTACACCTTC
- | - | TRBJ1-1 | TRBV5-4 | CASSLSGTSDEAFF | TGTGCCAGCAGCTTAAGTGGGACATCTGATGAAGCTTTCTTT
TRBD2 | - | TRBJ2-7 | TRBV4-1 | CASSQALPGGPGEQYF | TGCGCCAGCAGCCAAGCATTGCCGGGAGGGCCGGGCGAGCAGTACTTC
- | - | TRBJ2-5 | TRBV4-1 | CASSARGSETQYF | TGCGCCAGCAGTGCAAGGGGTTCGGAGACCCAGTACTTC
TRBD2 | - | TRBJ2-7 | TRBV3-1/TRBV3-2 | CASSQPSSGREQYF | TGTGCCAGCAGCCAACCGTCTAGCGGGAGAGAGCAGTACTTC
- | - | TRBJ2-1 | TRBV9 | CASSVVTGVGNEQFF | TGTGCCAGCAGCGTAGTAACGGGAGTGGGCAATGAGCAGTTCTTC
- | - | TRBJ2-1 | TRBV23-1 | CASSQFRGFGEQFF | TGCGCCAGCAGTCAATTTCGGGGGTTCGGTGAGCAGTTCTTC
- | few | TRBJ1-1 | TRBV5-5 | CASSFAGQTNTEAFF | TGTGCCAGCAGCTTTGCCGGACAGACGAACACTGAAGCTTTCTTT
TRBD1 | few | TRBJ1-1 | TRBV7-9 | CASSPQQGDTEAFF | TGTGCCAGCAGCCCACAACAGGGGGACACTGAAGCTTTCTTT
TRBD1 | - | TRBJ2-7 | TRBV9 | CASSQSLGQGRGEQYF | TGTGCCAGCAGCCAATCACTAGGACAGGGTCGTGGGGAGCAGTACTTC
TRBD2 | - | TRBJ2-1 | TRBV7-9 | CASSRTSGRVGNEQFF | TGTGCCAGCAGCCGGACTAGCGGGAGGGTTGGGAATGAGCAGTTCTTC
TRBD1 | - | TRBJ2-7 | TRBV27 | CASSYIPGQAIYEQYF | TGTGCCAGCAGTTATATCCCGGGACAGGCTATATACGAGCAGTACTTC
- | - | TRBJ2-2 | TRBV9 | CASSVSGLATGTGELFF | TGTGCCAGCAGCGTAAGTGGGCTAGCCACGGGCACCGGGGAGCTGTTTTTT
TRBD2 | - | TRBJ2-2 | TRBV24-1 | CATSDELAGRTGELFF | TGTGCCACCAGTGACGAACTAGCGGGACGCACCGGGGAGCTGTTTTTT
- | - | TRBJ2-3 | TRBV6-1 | CASSEGTAGYTQYF | TGTGCCAGCAGTGAAGGAACTGCGGGGTATACGCAGTATTTT
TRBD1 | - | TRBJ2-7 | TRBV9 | CASSETLRTGMGEQYF | TGTGCCAGCAGCGAGACCCTTCGGACAGGGATGGGCGAGCAGTACTTC
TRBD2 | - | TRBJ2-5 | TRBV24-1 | CATSDYSGSGLGTQYF | TGTGCCACCAGTGATTATAGCGGGAGTGGTCTTGGGACCCAGTACTTC
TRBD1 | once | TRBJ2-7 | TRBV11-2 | CASSPGLGTGVGEQYF | TGTGCCAGCAGCCCGGGGTTGGGGACAGGGGTTGGCGAGCAGTACTTC
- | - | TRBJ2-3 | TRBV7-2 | CASSRDLGGAQDTQYF | TGTGCCAGCAGCAGGGACCTGGGCGGGGCCCAGGATACGCAGTATTTT
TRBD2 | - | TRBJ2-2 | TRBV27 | CASRASGRTNTGELFF | TGTGCCAGCAGGGCTAGCGGGAGGACTAACACCGGGGAGCTGTTTTTT
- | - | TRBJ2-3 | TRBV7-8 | CASSLARVADTQYF | TGTGCCAGCAGCTTAGCTCGTGTCGCAGATACGCAGTATTTT
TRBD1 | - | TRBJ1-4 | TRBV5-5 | CASSYTGGYNEKLFF | TGTGCCAGCAGCTATACAGGGGGCTACAATGAAAAACTGTTTTTT
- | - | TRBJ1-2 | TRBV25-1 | CASSESGIQLYGYTF | TGTGCCAGCAGTGAATCGGGAATCCAGCTCTATGGCTACACCTTC
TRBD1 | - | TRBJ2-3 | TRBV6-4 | CASSDGQGDTDTQYF | TGTGCCAGCAGTGACGGACAGGGGGACACAGATACGCAGTATTTT
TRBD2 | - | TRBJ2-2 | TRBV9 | CASSQSPSGTIAGELFF | TGTGCCAGCAGCCAGTCCCCTAGCGGGACGATCGCCGGGGAGCTGTTTTTT
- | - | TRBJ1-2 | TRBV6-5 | CASSSQGLGNYGYTF | TGTGCCAGCAGTTCCCAGGGGCTGGGAAACTATGGCTACACCTTC
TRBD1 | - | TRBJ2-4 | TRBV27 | CASSHMRQGVSNLAKNIQYF | TGTGCCAGCAGCCATATGAGACAGGGTGTGAGTAACCTAGCCAAAAACATTCAGTACTTC
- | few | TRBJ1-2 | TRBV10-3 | CAISVPGGYGYTF | TGTGCCATCAGTGTCCCGGGAGGCTATGGCTACACCTTC